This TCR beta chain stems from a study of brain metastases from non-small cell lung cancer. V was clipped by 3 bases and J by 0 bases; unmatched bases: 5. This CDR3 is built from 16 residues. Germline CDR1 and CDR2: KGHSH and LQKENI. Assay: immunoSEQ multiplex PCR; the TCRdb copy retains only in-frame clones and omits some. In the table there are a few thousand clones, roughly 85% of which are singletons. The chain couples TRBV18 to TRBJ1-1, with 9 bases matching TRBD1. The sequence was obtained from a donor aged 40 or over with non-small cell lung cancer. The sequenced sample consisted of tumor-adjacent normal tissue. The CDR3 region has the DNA TGTGCCAGCTCACCGTCAGGACAGGGGATGAACACTGAAGCTTTCTTT. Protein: CASSPSGQGMNTEAFF.